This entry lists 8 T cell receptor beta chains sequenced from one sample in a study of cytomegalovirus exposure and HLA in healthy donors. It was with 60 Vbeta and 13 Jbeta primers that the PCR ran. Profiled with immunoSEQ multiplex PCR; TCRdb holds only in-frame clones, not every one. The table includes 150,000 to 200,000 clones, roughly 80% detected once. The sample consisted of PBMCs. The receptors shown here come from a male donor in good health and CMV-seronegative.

CDR3 DNA sequence: TGTGCCAGCAGCTTAGCATTCCGGGACAGGGGAGGGGAGCAGTACTTC. Translated: CASSLAFRDRGGEQYF. This chain links TRBV7-9 with TRBJ2-7; TRBD1 aligns across 10 bases. With 0 bases clipped from V and 7 bases from J, the junction kept 9 bases outside the gene matches. The germline V gene has CDR1 SEHNR and CDR2 FQNEAQ (reference sequence). CDR3 length: 16 residues.

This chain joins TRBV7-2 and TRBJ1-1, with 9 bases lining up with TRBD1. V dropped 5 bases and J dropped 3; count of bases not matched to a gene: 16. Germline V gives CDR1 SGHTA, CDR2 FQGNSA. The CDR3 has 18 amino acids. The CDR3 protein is CASSTENRGRFRYTEAFF. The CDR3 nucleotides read TGTGCCAGCAGCACAGAGAACAGGGGGCGCTTTAGATACACTGAAGCTTTCTTT.

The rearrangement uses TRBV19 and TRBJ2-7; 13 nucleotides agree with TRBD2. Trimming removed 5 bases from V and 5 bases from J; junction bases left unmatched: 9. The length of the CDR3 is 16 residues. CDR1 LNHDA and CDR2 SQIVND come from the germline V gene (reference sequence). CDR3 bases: TGTGCCAGTAGTGACCGACTAGCGGGGGGCCTGAACGAGCAGTACTTC. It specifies CASSDRLAGGLNEQYF. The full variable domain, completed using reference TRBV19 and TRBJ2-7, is DGGITQSPKYLFRKEGQNVTLSCEQNLNHDAMYWYRQDPGQGLRLIYYSQIVNDFQKGDIAEGYSVSREKKESFPLTVTSAQKNPTAFYLCASSDRLAGGLNEQYFGPGTRLTVT.

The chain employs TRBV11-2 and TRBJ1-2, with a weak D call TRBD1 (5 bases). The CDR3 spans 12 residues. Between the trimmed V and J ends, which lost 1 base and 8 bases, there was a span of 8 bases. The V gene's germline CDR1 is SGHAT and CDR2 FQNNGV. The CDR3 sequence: CASSLGGAGYTF. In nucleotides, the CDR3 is TGTGCCAGCAGCTTAGGGGGCGCCGGCTACACCTTC.

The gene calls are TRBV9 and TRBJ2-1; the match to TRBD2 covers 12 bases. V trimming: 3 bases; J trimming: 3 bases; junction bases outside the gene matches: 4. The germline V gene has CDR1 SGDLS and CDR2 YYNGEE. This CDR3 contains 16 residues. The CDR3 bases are TGTGCCAGCAGCGAATCTAGCGGGAGGGTCTACAATGAGCAGTTCTTC. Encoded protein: CASSESSGRVYNEQFF.

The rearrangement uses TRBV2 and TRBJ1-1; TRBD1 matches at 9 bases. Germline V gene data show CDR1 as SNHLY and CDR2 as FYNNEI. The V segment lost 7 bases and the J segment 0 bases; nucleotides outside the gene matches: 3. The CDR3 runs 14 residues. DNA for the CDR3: TGTGCCAGCAAAGGACAGGGGATGAACACTGAAGCTTTCTTT. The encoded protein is CASKGQGMNTEAFF.

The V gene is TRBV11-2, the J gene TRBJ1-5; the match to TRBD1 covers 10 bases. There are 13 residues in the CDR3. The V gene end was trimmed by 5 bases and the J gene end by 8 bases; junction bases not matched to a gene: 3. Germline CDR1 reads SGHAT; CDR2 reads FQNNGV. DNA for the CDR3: TGTGCCAGCAGCCCGGACAGGGGGGAGCCCCAGCATTTT. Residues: CASSPDRGEPQHF.

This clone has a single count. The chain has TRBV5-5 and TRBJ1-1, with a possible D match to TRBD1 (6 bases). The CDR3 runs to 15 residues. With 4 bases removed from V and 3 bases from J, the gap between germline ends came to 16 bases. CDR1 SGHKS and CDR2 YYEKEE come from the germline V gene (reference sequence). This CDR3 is CASSPGDGFYTEAFF. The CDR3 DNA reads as TGTGCCAGCAGCCCAGGGGACGGATTTTACACTGAAGCTTTCTTT.